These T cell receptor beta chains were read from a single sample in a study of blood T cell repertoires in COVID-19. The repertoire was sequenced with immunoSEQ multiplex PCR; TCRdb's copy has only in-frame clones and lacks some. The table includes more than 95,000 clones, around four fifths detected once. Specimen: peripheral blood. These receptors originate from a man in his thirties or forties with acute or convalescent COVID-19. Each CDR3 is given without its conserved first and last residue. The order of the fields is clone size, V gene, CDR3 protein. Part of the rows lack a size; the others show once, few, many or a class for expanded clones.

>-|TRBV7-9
ASSPPIAGGTGEQY
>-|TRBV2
ASSVTPEPQH
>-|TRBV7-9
ASSPLPNEQF
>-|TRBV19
ASSIRRDQPQH
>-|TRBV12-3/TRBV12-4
ASKRGSGNTIY
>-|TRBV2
ASSRRQEEKLF
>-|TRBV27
ASTHRGSGEQF
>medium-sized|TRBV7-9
ASSLYPEKDEKLF
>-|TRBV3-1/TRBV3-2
ASSQGLRRSY
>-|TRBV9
ASSVEGRATDTQY
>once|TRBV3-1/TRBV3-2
ASSQGRALRRASGRAETQY
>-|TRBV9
ASSPTIGGGLRSYNEQF
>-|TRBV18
ASSPGTVNTEAF
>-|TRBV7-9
ASSPTNVRRTDTQY
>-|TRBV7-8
ASSPSPGTANTGELF
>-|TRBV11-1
ASSQGVPETDTQY
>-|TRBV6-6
ASSYSARGADYGYT
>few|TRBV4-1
ASSQNPGEAF
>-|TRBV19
ASSGGSTGGHTGELF
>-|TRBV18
ASSPDISQGPNQPQH
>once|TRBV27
ASSLMGTGNYGYT
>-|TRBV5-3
ARSPRLDWGTGELF
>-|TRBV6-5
ASSYSRRGGGYT
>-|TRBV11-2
ASSPYGGDMGSTEAF
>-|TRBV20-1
SAPFNTEAF
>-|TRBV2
ATETGPPEAF
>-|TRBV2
ASSPDVQGIYGYT
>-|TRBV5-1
ASSLQGANYGYT